This record looks at one T cell receptor (beta chain) sequence and its context. Just one base apart from a much larger clone, this may be a read error. The CDR3 consists of 12 residues. Between the trimmed V and J ends, which lost 6 bases and 0 bases, there was a span of 4 bases. Germline CDR1 MNHNY, CDR2 SVGAGI (reference sequence). The data stem from a study of spatial heterogeneity in lung cancer. One entry per CDR3 protein, called by TCRdb with MiXCR from the 5' RACE reads. Seen here are over 35,000 distinct CDR3 sequences, under 12% observed once, and the top ten hold 17%. This sample's time point: blood at routine non-recurrence follow-up after resection.

V usage is TRBV6-6 and J usage is TRBJ2-3; D remains ambiguous. The sample here was PBMCs, taken at follow-up. The sequence was collected from a female donor with early-stage non-small cell lung cancer. CDR3 in DNA: TGTGCCAGCAGCAGGAGCACAGATACGCAGTATTTT. It codes for CASSRSTDTQYF.